A single sample gave rise to the 27 T cell receptor beta chains below, sequenced in a study of T cells in Graves' hyperthyroidism and ophthalmopathy. The CDR3 regions of TCR beta were amplified from RNA transcripts. HTBI primers were the set used in a first-round RT-PCR of the TCR CDR3. TCRdb reprocessed the multiplex PCR reads via MiXCR and lists one record per CDR3 protein. This sample has about 98,000 distinct CDR3 sequences, with 35% to 45% found just once. Sequenced input: peripheral blood or thyroid tissue (not recorded which). The receptor set was obtained from a woman aged 25 to 39 with Graves' hyperthyroidism.

This chain uses TRBV10-3 with TRBJ1-5; D is uncertain. CDR1 is ENHRY, CDR2 SYGVKD, per germline. This CDR3 comprises 14 residues. V was pared by 11 bases and J by 3 bases, with 17 bases between. CDR3 DNA sequence: TGTGCCGGTCGGCGGAACAGTTTCAATCAGCCCCAGCATTTT. Its protein is CAGRRNSFNQPQHF.

A note on this clonotype: At one end, the junction sequence differs from germline, possibly due to a read error. The chain uses TRBV6-5 and TRBJ1-1; D ambiguous. This CDR3 is built from 12 residues. CDR1 is MNHEY and CDR2 is SVGAGI in the germline V gene. In nucleotides, the CDR3 is TGTGCTAGCGCGACATTAGACACTGAAGCTCTCTTT. Its translation is CASATLDTEALF.

This clonotype was detected only once. A read error is possible here, since a much larger clone lies one base away. The gene calls are TRBV18 and TRBJ2-5; no firm D call. The CDR3 is 15 amino acids. Germline CDR1 KGHSH, CDR2 LQKENI. In DNA, the CDR3 is TGTGCCAGCTCACCGGGTGCAGAGTGGGAAGAGGCCCAGTACTTC. It is translated as CASSPGAEWEEAQYF.

This clonotype was counted many times. CDR3 loop: CASSPTSESPNTEAFF. CDR3 in DNA: TGCGCCAGCAGCCCTACCTCGGAAAGCCCTAACACTGAAGCTTTCTTT. The chain carries TRBV4-1 and TRBJ1-1; the D is unclear. Germline V gene lookup returns CDR1 MGHRA and CDR2 YSYEKL. The CDR3 contains 16 residues. V lost 4 bases to trimming and J lost 2 bases, with 17 bases between them.

The chain joins TRBV7-8 to TRBJ1-4; D is uncertain. Germline CDR1 reads SGHVS; CDR2 reads FQNEAQ. The germline V and J ends were trimmed by 5 bases and 11 bases, with 15 bases remaining between them. The CDR3 is made up of 13 amino acids. CDR3 protein: CASSQVARMKLFF. CDR3 nucleotides: TGTGCCAGCAGCCAAGTAGCCCGCATGAAACTGTTTTTT.

This clonotype was picked up many times. V usage is TRBV24-1 and J usage is TRBJ2-2; a weak D match, TRBD2 (5 bases). Germline lookup yields CDR1 KGHDR and CDR2 SFDVKD. The CDR3 runs to 12 residues. V was trimmed by 7 bases and J by 7 bases, leaving 9 bases between them. The CDR3 nucleotides read TGTGCCACCAGGGCGGGCGGCGGGGAGCTGTTTTTT. Residues: CATRAGGGELFF.

This clonotype was counted many times. This chain uses TRBV5-1 with TRBJ2-3; 12 positions match TRBD2. Trimming cost V 4 bases and J 0 bases; bases outside gene matches: 6. Germline CDR1 and CDR2: SGHRS and YFSETQ. CDR3 length: 17 amino acids. The CDR3 spells CASSLGTSGLSTDTQYF. CDR3 bases: TGCGCCAGCAGCCTCGGGACTAGCGGGCTAAGCACAGATACGCAGTATTTT.

This clonotype was found many times. This rearrangement joins TRBV3-1 to TRBJ2-6; 7 bases line up with TRBD1. V was clipped by 4 bases and J by 2 bases; unmatched bases: 2. Germline loops: CDR1 LGHDT, CDR2 YNNKEL (reference sequence). This CDR3 is 15 amino acids long. The chain's CDR3 is CASSLDRAGANVLTF. CDR3 DNA: TGTGCCAGCAGCCTTGACAGGGCTGGGGCCAACGTCCTGACTTTC.

Ten or more counts support this clonotype. This sequence joins TRBV19 and TRBJ2-5; TRBD2 matches at 12 bases. CDR1 and CDR2 from the germline V gene are LNHDA and SQIVND (reference sequence). J was trimmed by 0 bases and V by 3 bases; bases with no gene match: 5. CDR3 length: 17 residues. This CDR3 reads CASSILGLAGNQETQYF. The CDR3 coding sequence is TGTGCCAGTAGTATTCTGGGACTAGCGGGCAACCAAGAGACCCAGTACTTC.

This clonotype has ten or more counts. The gene calls are TRBV7-9 and TRBJ2-7; D may be TRBD1 (5 bases). The CDR3 is 14 amino acids. Trimming cost V 0 bases and J 3 bases, with 9 bases left between them. Per the germline V gene, CDR1 is SEHNR and CDR2 is FQNEAQ (reference sequence). CDR3: CASSLATGRYEQYF. The CDR3 nucleotides are TGTGCCAGCAGCTTAGCCACAGGCCGCTACGAGCAGTACTTC.

In its sample, this clonotype was seen many times. The CDR3 here is CASSLARGDSGNTIYF. The CDR3 region has the DNA TGTGCCAGCAGCTTGGCCAGGGGTGACTCTGGAAACACCATATATTTT. The J gene is TRBJ1-3, the V gene TRBV5-8, with D perhaps matching TRBD1 (6 bases). This CDR3 has 16 amino acids. The germline V gene encodes CDR1 SGHTS and CDR2 YDEGEE. The germline V and J ends were trimmed by 0 bases and 0 bases, with 10 bases remaining between them.

A word on this clonotype: A clone one base away is much larger, so this may be a read error. This likely comes from a read error, as the CDR3 has no conserved phenylalanine or tryptophan at its end. This rearrangement joins TRBV2 to TRBJ2-2; the D call may be TRBD1 or TRBD2 (5 bases each). Trimming shortened V by 6 bases and J by 6 bases, and 20 bases separated the two germline ends. The germline CDR1 and CDR2 sequences are SNHLY and FYNNEI. The CDR3 consists of 16 residues. The CDR3 region has the DNA TGTGCCAGCAGCCACTCCTGGGGGAGAGTCTCCGGGGAGCTGTTTTCT. Protein product: CASSHSWGRVSGELFS.

This clonotype was detected ten times or more. V gene TRBV29-1 combines with J gene TRBJ2-7; 11 nucleotides agree with TRBD1. The CDR3 loop spans 14 amino acids. Germline CDR1 SQVTM, CDR2 ANQGSEA. V lost 5 bases and J lost 3; bases outside the gene matches: 6. CDR3 bases: TGCAGCGTTTACTTCGGGACAGGGGGCTACGAGCAGTACTTC. Its protein product is CSVYFGTGGYEQYF.

A note on this clonotype: The CDR3 does not close with the conserved phenylalanine or tryptophan, likely indicating a read error. J is TRBJ2-7 and V is TRBV5-6; 9 nucleotides agree with TRBD2. The J segment lost 6 bases and the V segment lost 4 bases, leaving 5 bases of the junction unmatched. CDR1 and CDR2 from the germline V gene are SGHDT and YYEEEE. The CDR3 is made up of 13 amino acids. DNA for the CDR3: TGTGCCAGCAGCAGAATACTAGCGGGCGAGCAGTACCTC. Residues: CASSRILAGEQYL.

This clonotype appeared many times. In nucleotides, the CDR3 is TGTGCCAGCAGCCAAGATACTGCTCCCTGGAACTACGAGCAGTACTTC. Its translation: CASSQDTAPWNYEQYF. The chain couples TRBV4-2 to TRBJ2-7; D unclear. Trimming left V 0 bases short and J 3 bases short, with 15 bases between. This CDR3 is built from 16 residues. The V gene's germline CDR1 is LGHNA and CDR2 YNFKEQ.

This clonotype was detected ten times or more. V usage is TRBV27 and J usage is TRBJ2-2; D is uncertain. Deletions cut 6 bases from V and 8 bases from J, with 13 bases between. There are 13 residues in the CDR3. The germline CDR1 and CDR2 sequences are MNHEY and SMNVEV (reference sequence). The CDR3: CASSAPARGELFF. In DNA form, the CDR3 reads TGTGCCAGCAGCGCGCCCGCCCGGGGGGAGCTGTTTTTT.

The chain joins TRBV9 to TRBJ1-1; D is unresolved. Trimming stripped 4 bases from V and 7 bases from J, with 14 bases between. The germline CDR1 and CDR2 sequences are SGDLS and YYNGEE. CDR3 length equals 13 residues. The CDR3 bases are TGTGCCAGCAGCCCCCTGAAGGAGGATGAAGCTTTCTTT. Its protein is CASSPLKEDEAFF.

This clonotype has ten or more counts. This chain uses TRBV6-1 with TRBJ1-6; TRBD1 is a possible D gene (5 bases). The CDR3 spans 14 residues. V was cut by 1 base and J by 8 bases, with 9 bases left in between. CDR1 MNHNS and CDR2 SASEGT come from the germline V gene. The CDR3 protein is CASSEVGGDSPLHF. CDR3 nucleotides: TGTGCCAGCAGTGAAGTGGGGGGGGATTCACCCCTCCACTTT.

As for this clonotype: Relative to the germline gene, one junction end is altered; a read error may explain this. The chain recombines TRBV10-3 with TRBJ1-1; TRBD1 aligns across 8 bases. Germline V gene lookup returns CDR1 ENHRY and CDR2 SYGVKD. The CDR3 covers 21 residues. The CDR3 spells CASSATYGPGQAPLRNTEAFF. The CDR3 region has the DNA TGTGCCAGCAGTGCCACTTACGGACCGGGACAGGCTCCTTTACGGAACACTGAAGCTTTCTTT.

This clonotype was recorded at least ten times. V usage is TRBV20-1 and J usage is TRBJ1-1; no clear D gene. The CDR3 extends over 14 amino acids. Germline V CDR1 and CDR2: DFQATT, SNEGSKA (reference sequence). V shed 3 bases and J shed 11 bases, with 22 bases lying between them. CDR3 residues: CSASGFSIRQWAFF. CDR3 sequence (DNA): TGCAGTGCTAGTGGATTCTCCATACGGCAATGGGCTTTCTTT.

Of note for this clonotype: The junction differs from germline at one of its ends, possibly a read error. The V and J genes are TRBV7-8 and TRBJ1-1; the D gene is possibly TRBD1 (5 bases). Germline V lookup: CDR1 SGHVS, CDR2 FQNEAQ. This CDR3 is 16 amino acids long. The CDR3 is CASSPRGRGTYTEAFF. In DNA, the CDR3 is TGTGCCAGCAGCCCTCGGGGAAGGGGTACGTACACTGAAGCGTTCTTT.

There are many counts of this clonotype. The rearrangement joins TRBV5-1 to TRBJ1-1, with D perhaps TRBD1 (6 bases). The germline V gene encodes CDR1 SGHRS and CDR2 YFSETQ. The CDR3 is 15 residues long. Trimming stripped 0 bases from V and 6 bases from J, with 15 bases between. The CDR3 sequence is CASSLEPDRKSEAFF. The CDR3 nucleotides are TGCGCCAGCAGCTTGGAGCCGGACAGAAAGTCTGAAGCTTTCTTT.

This clonotype was observed at least ten times. This chain joins TRBV4-1 and TRBJ1-1, with no clear D. The V gene's germline CDR1 is MGHRA and CDR2 YSYEKL. The length of the CDR3 is 14 residues. The V end lost 3 bases, the J end lost 2 bases, and 10 bases lay between the germline ends. CDR3 DNA: TGCGCCAGCAGCCAGCGGGAAGGCAACACTGAAGCTTTCTTT. Protein: CASSQREGNTEAFF.

The chain has TRBV2 and TRBJ1-6, with 12 nucleotides matching TRBD1. V gave up 5 bases and J gave up 7 bases; unmatched junction bases: 3. The CDR3 contains 15 residues. Germline values: CDR1 SNHLY, CDR2 FYNNEI. In DNA form, the CDR3 reads TGTGCCAGCAGTCTAGGGACAGGGGGCAATTCACCCCTCCACTTT. Translation gives CASSLGTGGNSPLHF.

This clonotype has ten or more counts. One end of the junction varies from germline; a read error may be responsible. This chain uses TRBV4-1 with TRBJ2-5; D gene unclear. This CDR3 comprises 10 residues. Looked up from germline, CDR1 is MGHRA and CDR2 is YSYEKL. The chain's CDR3 is CASSRKTQYF. CDR3 coding DNA: TGTGCCAGCAGCCGTAAGACCCAGTACTTC.

This clonotype appeared a few times. The V gene is TRBV12-3 or TRBV12-4, the J gene TRBJ2-3; 12 nucleotides match TRBD2. After removal of 2 bases from V and 1 base from J, the junction contained 10 bases not matched to a gene. The CDR3 covers 19 residues. The CDR3 loop reads CASSLSLAGGHRRTDTQYF. CDR3 DNA sequence: TGTGCCAGCAGTTTATCCCTAGCGGGAGGGCATCGCCGCACAGATACGCAGTATTTT.

The V and J genes are TRBV2 and TRBJ2-7; 11 positions match TRBD2. The CDR3 spans 15 residues. V shed 5 bases and J 6 bases; nucleotides not matched to a gene: 9. CDR1 SNHLY and CDR2 FYNNEI come from the germline V gene. The CDR3 coding sequence is TGTGCCAGCAGTCGCCCCCAGACTAGCGGGACCGAGCAGTACTTC. Translation: CASSRPQTSGTEQYF.